The 25 T cell receptor beta chains given below trace back to one sample, sequenced in a study of shared clonotypes between healthy human individuals. Using immunoSEQ multiplex PCR, the repertoire was profiled, and TCRdb retains in-frame clones only, with some absent. The table includes about 2.3 million clones, roughly 93% detected once. Specimen: naive CD4+ T cells from PBMCs. Subset meaning: CD45RA+ positively selected. The receptor set was obtained from a man between 18 and 29 years old in good health. Some clones in this sample may be carry-over from other donors' samples.

CDR3 residues: CASSLSAGSGNQPQHF. The CDR3 bases are TGTGCCAGCAGTTTATCGGCAGGGAGTGGCAATCAGCCCCAGCATTTT. V usage is TRBV27 and J usage is TRBJ1-5; TRBD1 is a possible D gene (5 bases). CDR1 and CDR2 (germline): MNHEY, SMNVEV (reference sequence). This CDR3 comprises 16 residues. Trimming took off 0 bases at V and 2 bases at J, with 11 bases between the two ends.

As DNA, the CDR3 is TGCGCCAGCTTTATAGCGGGAGACCAAGAGACCCAGTACTTC. This sequence encodes CASFIAGDQETQYF. The chain employs TRBV5-1 and TRBJ2-5; 9 nucleotides match TRBD2. Germline-derived CDR1 and CDR2 are SGHRS and YFSETQ. The V and J ends lost 7 bases and 0 bases, in that order; junction bases with no gene match: 4. The CDR3 covers 14 residues.

This chain uses TRBV5-1 with TRBJ2-5; TRBD2 might be the D (6 bases). Germline CDR1 and CDR2: SGHRS and YFSETQ. The CDR3 is made up of 12 amino acids. V lost 7 bases to trimming and J lost 4 bases, with 11 bases between them. The CDR3: CASYKEGETQYF. CDR3 DNA sequence: TGCGCCAGCTACAAGGAGGGAGAGACCCAGTACTTC. The variable domain in full, with the rest retrieved from reference TRBV5-1 and TRBJ2-5, is KAGVTQTPRYLIKTRGQQVTLSCSPISGHRSVSWYQQTPGQGLQFLFEYFSETQRNKGNFPGRFSGRQFSNSRSEMNVSTLELGDSALYLCASYKEGETQYFGPGTRLLVL.

The V call is TRBV18, the J call TRBJ2-3, with 7 bases fitting TRBD2. CDR1 and CDR2 from the germline V gene are KGHSH and LQKENI. The CDR3 length is 16 residues. The J segment lost 3 bases and the V segment lost 0 bases, leaving 6 bases of the junction unmatched. CDR3 DNA sequence: TGTGCCAGCTCACCACCGGCGGCTAGCGGTACAGATACGCAGTATTTT. As protein: CASSPPAASGTDTQYF. The full variable domain, its missing parts supplied by reference TRBV18 and TRBJ2-3, is NAGVMQNPRHLVRRRGQEARLRCSPMKGHSHVYWYRQLPEEGLKFMVYLQKENIIDESGMPKERFSAEFPKEGPSILRIQQVVRGDSAAYFCASSPPAASGTDTQYFGPGTRLTVL.

V is TRBV28 and J is TRBJ2-2; 8 bases line up with TRBD2. Germline V gene lookup returns CDR1 MDHEN and CDR2 SYDVKM. The CDR3 has 14 amino acids. V lost 10 bases and J lost 4; bases outside the gene matches: 8. CDR3 nucleotides: TGTGCCACAATGCGGACTAGCAGCACCGGGGAGCTGTTTTTT. Its protein is CATMRTSSTGELFF. Filled out from reference TRBV28 and TRBJ2-2, the complete variable domain reads DVKVTQSSRYLVKRTGEKVFLECVQDMDHENMFWYRQDPGLGLRLIYFSYDVKMKEKGDIPEGYSVSREKKERFSLILESASTNQTSMYLCATMRTSSTGELFFGEGSRLTVL.

The V call is TRBV6-5, the J call TRBJ2-4, with TRBD2 matching 8 bases. Trimming removed 6 bases from V and 8 bases from J; junction bases left unmatched: 9. In germline, CDR1 is MNHEY, CDR2 SVGAGI. The CDR3 is made up of 14 amino acids. The CDR3 here is CASSRGGKGDIQYF. The CDR3 bases are TGTGCCAGCAGCCGGGGGGGGAAAGGGGACATTCAGTACTTC.

The chain links TRBV10-3 to TRBJ2-3, with 7 bases aligning to TRBD1. This CDR3 spans 15 amino acids. In germline, CDR1 is ENHRY, CDR2 SYGVKD. V lost 1 base, J lost 1 base, and 2 bases stayed unmatched. CDR3 protein: CAISEYRGRTDTQYF. CDR3 DNA: TGTGCCATCAGTGAGTACAGGGGACGCACAGATACGCAGTATTTT.

This rearrangement joins TRBV5-1 to TRBJ2-1; 7 bases match TRBD1. Germline assignment: CDR1 SGHRS and CDR2 YFSETQ. The CDR3 is 15 residues long. V lost 2 bases and J lost 7; bases outside the gene matches: 9. For the CDR3, the DNA is TGCGCCAGCAGCTTAGGTGACAGGGAAGGAAATGAGCAGTTCTTC. This codes for CASSLGDREGNEQFF.

The V gene is TRBV18, the J gene TRBJ1-1, with D perhaps TRBD1 (5 bases). V was cut by 5 bases and J by 1 base, with 14 bases left in between. The CDR3 runs 15 residues. CDR1 KGHSH and CDR2 LQKENI come from the germline V gene. The CDR3 reads CASSLGTVPNTEAFF. Written as DNA, the CDR3 is TGTGCCAGCTCATTGGGGACGGTTCCGAACACTGAAGCTTTCTTT.

The genes are TRBV6-1 and TRBJ2-6; D is undetermined. Germline CDR1 MNHNS, CDR2 SASEGT. V was cut by 5 bases and J by 0 bases, with 8 bases left in between. The CDR3 totals 15 residues. The CDR3 sequence: CASSSGDSGANVLTF. The CDR3 nucleotides read TGTGCCAGCAGTTCAGGTGACTCTGGGGCCAACGTCCTGACTTTC.

V is TRBV18 and J is TRBJ2-7; TRBD2 aligns across 11 bases. Germline V gene lookup returns CDR1 KGHSH and CDR2 LQKENI. The CDR3 loop spans 15 amino acids. Trimming cost V 2 bases and J 4 bases; bases outside gene matches: 4. The CDR3 nucleotides read TGTGCCAGCTCACCAGTAGCGGGAGGGCCGTACGAGCAGTACTTC. Translated: CASSPVAGGPYEQYF.

This sequence joins TRBV6-4 and TRBJ2-1, with TRBD1 matching over 11 bases. Germline V CDR1 and CDR2: MRHNA, SNTAGT. Trimming took 7 bases from V and 6 from J; bases not matched to a gene: 8. The CDR3 has 15 residues. CDR3 amino acids: CASNKDRGHCNEQFF. CDR3 coding DNA: TGTGCCAGCAATAAGGACAGGGGGCACTGCAATGAGCAGTTCTTC.

The V gene is TRBV6-6, the J gene TRBJ2-4; no firm D call. CDR1 is MNHNY and CDR2 is SVGAGI in the germline V gene (reference sequence). V was trimmed by 5 bases and J by 7 bases, leaving 15 bases between them. The CDR3 is 14 residues long. The CDR3 region has the DNA TGTGCCAGCAGTGTACCTGCTGACGGGAACATTCAGTACTTC. It is translated as CASSVPADGNIQYF.

V gene TRBV5-4 combines with J gene TRBJ2-5; a possible D gene is TRBD1 (7 bases). The V gene lost 3 bases and the J gene lost 5 bases, with 17 bases spanning the gap. Germline CDR1 reads SGHNT; CDR2 reads YYREEE (reference sequence). The CDR3 is 15 amino acids. The CDR3 DNA sequence: TGTGCCAGCAGCTGGTCAGGGGGGAGGAAGGAGACCCAGTACTTC. Translation: CASSWSGGRKETQYF.

V is TRBV25-1 and J is TRBJ1-1; no reliable D call. Germline V CDR1 and CDR2: MGHDK, SYGVNS. The V end lost 6 bases, the J end lost 9 bases, and 17 bases lay between the germline ends. The CDR3 spans 13 residues. The CDR3 loop reads CASRRTEVGKAFF. CDR3 nucleotide sequence: TGTGCCAGCAGGAGGACGGAGGTCGGTAAAGCTTTCTTT. The full variable domain, in which reference TRBV25-1 and TRBJ1-1 provide the parts outside the CDR3, is EADIYQTPRYLVIGTGKKITLECSQTMGHDKMYWYQQDPGMELHLIHYSYGVNSTEKGDLSSESTVSRIRTEHFPLTLESARPSHTSQYLCASRRTEVGKAFFGQGTRLTVV.

V is TRBV4-3 and J is TRBJ1-1, with TRBD1 matching over 10 bases. Germline loops: CDR1 LGHNA, CDR2 YSLEER. This CDR3 is 16 amino acids long. V was pared by 0 bases and J by 3 bases, with 4 bases of the junction left unmatched. CDR3: CASSQELGTGDTEAFF. DNA of the CDR3: TGCGCCAGCAGCCAAGAATTGGGGACAGGGGACACTGAAGCTTTCTTT.

V is TRBV6-6 and J is TRBJ2-3; D is undetermined. With 5 bases removed from V and 4 bases from J, the gap between germline ends came to 13 bases. CDR1 and CDR2 from the germline V gene are MNHNY and SVGAGI (reference sequence). The CDR3 extends over 14 amino acids. This chain's CDR3 is CASSPQLSADTQYF. CDR3 coding DNA: TGTGCCAGCAGTCCCCAGCTTTCAGCAGATACGCAGTATTTT.

A single count supports this clone. The identical CDR3 is also encoded by other nucleotide sequences in the sample. This sequence joins TRBV28 and TRBJ1-1; 9 bases match TRBD1. The CDR3 is made up of 14 amino acids. Germline lookup yields CDR1 MDHEN and CDR2 SYDVKM. Trimming removed 3 bases from V and 1 base from J; junction bases left unmatched: 0. CDR3 loop: CASSLTGGNTEAFF. The CDR3 nucleotides are TGTGCCAGCAGTTTGACAGGGGGGAACACTGAAGCTTTCTTT.

The chain combines TRBV19 with TRBJ2-1; D remains unclear. This CDR3 has 15 amino acids. The V and J ends lost 2 bases and 1 base respectively, with 9 bases between them. From germline, CDR1 is LNHDA and CDR2 SQIVND (reference sequence). The CDR3 sequence: CASSISDRSYNEQFF. The CDR3 region has the DNA TGTGCCAGTAGTATATCGGATCGATCCTACAATGAGCAGTTCTTC.

The DNA of the CDR3 is TGTGCCAGCAGCTTAAGCCCGACGAACACCGGGGAGCTGTTTTTT. This encodes CASSLSPTNTGELFF. V is TRBV7-3 and J is TRBJ2-2; no definite D call. The CDR3 totals 15 residues. V was shortened by 1 base and J by 0 bases, with 6 bases between the two germline ends. In germline, CDR1 is SGHTA, CDR2 FQGTGA.

This chain joins TRBV29-1 and TRBJ2-3; 9 nucleotides agree with TRBD1. Germline assignment: CDR1 SQVTM and CDR2 ANQGSEA. CDR3 length equals 15 residues. After removal of 8 bases from V and 2 bases from J, the junction contained 11 bases not matched to a gene. The CDR3 reads CSPKSGTGPTDTQYF. The CDR3 DNA follows: TGCAGCCCCAAATCCGGGACAGGGCCCACAGATACGCAGTATTTT.

The chain carries TRBV6-5 and TRBJ2-1; D is perhaps TRBD2 (7 bases). CDR3 length: 14 residues. Per germline, CDR1 MNHEY and CDR2 SVGAGI. V was shortened by 6 bases and J by 1 base, with 10 bases between the two germline ends. CDR3 in DNA: TGTGCCAGCAGAGGGGGACTATCCTACAATGAGCAGTTCTTC. Its protein product is CASRGGLSYNEQFF.

The V gene is TRBV7-2, the J gene TRBJ1-5, with D unresolved. CDR3 length: 14 amino acids. From germline, CDR1 is SGHTA and CDR2 FQGNSA. V shed 4 bases and J shed 3 bases, with 10 bases lying between them. In DNA, the CDR3 is TGTGCCAGCAGCTCGCAGGCCGACAATCAGCCCCAGCATTTT. It is translated as CASSSQADNQPQHF.

The chain employs TRBV4-2 and TRBJ2-7, with a weak D call TRBD2 (5 bases). Trimming left V 6 bases short and J 0 bases short, with 18 bases between. CDR1 is LGHNA and CDR2 is YNFKEQ in the germline V gene. The CDR3 runs to 16 residues. CDR3 nucleotide sequence: TGTGCCAGCAGAAGGGTCGCGGGCGAGAACTCCTACGAGCAGTACTTC. Translated, it gives CASRRVAGENSYEQYF.

The rearrangement links TRBV11-3 to TRBJ2-3; perhaps TRBD2 as D (6 bases). The V gene lost 1 base and the J gene lost 3 bases, with 8 bases spanning the gap. Germline CDR1 and CDR2: SGHNT and YENEEA. The CDR3 is 14 amino acids. The CDR3 reads CASSLAEGTDTQYF. CDR3 DNA: TGTGCCAGCAGCTTAGCGGAGGGTACAGATACGCAGTATTTT.